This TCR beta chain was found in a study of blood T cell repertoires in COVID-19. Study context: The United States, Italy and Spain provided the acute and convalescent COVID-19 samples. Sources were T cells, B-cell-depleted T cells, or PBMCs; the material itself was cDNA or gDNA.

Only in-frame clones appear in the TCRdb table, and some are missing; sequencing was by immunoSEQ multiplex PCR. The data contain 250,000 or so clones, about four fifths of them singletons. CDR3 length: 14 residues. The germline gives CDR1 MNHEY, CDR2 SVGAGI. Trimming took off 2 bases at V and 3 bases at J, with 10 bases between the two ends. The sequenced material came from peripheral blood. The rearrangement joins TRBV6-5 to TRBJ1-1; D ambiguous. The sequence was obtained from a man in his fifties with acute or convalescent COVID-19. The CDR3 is CASSYATTHTEAFF. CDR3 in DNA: TGTGCCAGCAGTTACGCGACAACTCACACTGAAGCTTTCTTT.